The 29 T cell receptor beta chains presented below share a single source sample, sequenced in a study of blood T cell repertoires in COVID-19. Profiled with immunoSEQ multiplex PCR; TCRdb holds only in-frame clones, not every one. The sample has about 95,000 clones, 65% to 85% seen once. Sequenced: peripheral blood. These receptors came from an older man with active or convalescent COVID-19.

This clone showed up just a few times. The chain couples TRBV6-5 to TRBJ1-3; 10 bases map to TRBD1. Trimming removed 5 bases from V and 3 bases from J; junction bases left unmatched: 4. The CDR3 runs 15 residues. Germline assignment: CDR1 MNHEY and CDR2 SVGAGI. CDR3 in DNA: TGTGCCAGCAGTATCGACAGGGGGCTTGGAAACACCATATATTTT. It specifies CASSIDRGLGNTIYF.

The chain combines TRBV7-2 with TRBJ1-2, with 7 bases aligning to TRBD1. The CDR3 runs 14 residues. Germline V gene sequence: CDR1 SGHTA, CDR2 FQGNSA. V lost 5 bases and J lost 4; bases outside the gene matches: 7. The CDR3 here is CASSPPTGAYGYTF. CDR3 DNA sequence: TGTGCCAGCAGCCCACCCACAGGGGCCTATGGCTACACCTTC.

The chain joins TRBV2 to TRBJ1-4; the match to TRBD1 covers 9 bases. The CDR3 extends over 15 amino acids. Germline V lookup: CDR1 SNHLY, CDR2 FYNNEI. The V and J ends lost 7 bases and 7 bases, in that order; junction bases with no gene match: 10. CDR3 loop: CASTRRQGVSEKLFF. The CDR3 region has the DNA TGTGCCAGCACCCGGCGACAGGGGGTTAGTGAAAAACTGTTTTTT.

The V call is TRBV7-2, the J call TRBJ1-5; 10 positions agree with TRBD1. V trimming: 1 base; J trimming: 6 bases; junction bases outside the gene matches: 3. The CDR3 runs 15 residues. Per the germline V gene, CDR1 is SGHTA and CDR2 is FQGNSA. The CDR3 protein is CASSLVGTGVQPQHF. Here the CDR3 DNA reads TGTGCCAGCAGCTTAGTAGGGACAGGGGTTCAGCCCCAGCATTTT.

The gene calls are TRBV6-5 and TRBJ2-7; D is undetermined. This CDR3 has 14 residues. Germline V gene data show CDR1 as MNHEY and CDR2 as SVGAGI. V gave up 0 bases and J gave up 3 bases, with 9 bases separating them. The CDR3 DNA is TGTGCCAGCAGTTACTCGAGAGGAGACTACGAGCAGTACTTC. This encodes CASSYSRGDYEQYF.

This clone was detected a few times. This chain uses TRBV29-1 with TRBJ2-7; a weak D match, TRBD2 (7 bases). The CDR3 covers 12 residues. Deletions cut 7 bases from V and 5 bases from J, with 15 bases between. Germline V gene lookup returns CDR1 SQVTM and CDR2 ANQGSEA. The CDR3 sequence: CSGGGRRDEQYF. Written as DNA, the CDR3 is TGCAGCGGGGGGGGCCGGCGCGACGAGCAGTACTTC.

This clone was recorded a few times. Here the CDR3 DNA reads TGTGCCAGCAGCGTAGGTGCGAATCCGCGGTCAGAGACCCAGTACTTC. Its protein product is CASSVGANPRSETQYF. The chain is built from TRBV9 and TRBJ2-5; no clear D. Between the trimmed V and J ends, which lost 0 bases and 4 bases, there was a span of 16 bases. Germline loops: CDR1 SGDLS, CDR2 YYNGEE. CDR3 length equals 16 residues. Supplemented by reference TRBV9 and TRBJ2-5, the full variable domain reads DSGVTQTPKHLITATGQRVTLRCSPRSGDLSVYWYQQSLDQGLQFLIQYYNGEERAKGNILERFSAQQFPDLHSELNLSSLELGDSALYFCASSVGANPRSETQYFGPGTRLLVL.

This sequence joins TRBV9 and TRBJ2-5; D perhaps matches TRBD1 (5 bases). Germline assignment: CDR1 SGDLS and CDR2 YYNGEE. The CDR3 runs to 14 residues. V was cut by 3 bases and J by 0 bases, with 9 bases left in between. The CDR3 DNA is TGTGCCAGCAGCGCCACAGGATACCAAGAGACCCAGTACTTC. Translating gives CASSATGYQETQYF.

The rearrangement links TRBV11-1 to TRBJ1-1, with TRBD1 as a possible D gene (6 bases). Germline V CDR1 and CDR2: SGHAT, FQDESV (reference sequence). The CDR3 has 13 amino acids. V was clipped by 1 base and J by 11 bases, with 14 bases between them. The CDR3 region is CASSLVVQGEAFF. As DNA, the CDR3 is TGTGCCAGCAGCTTAGTTGTACAGGGCGAGGCTTTCTTT.

This clone has just a few counts. The chain uses TRBV3-1 (or the pseudogene TRBV3-2) and TRBJ1-5; a weak D match, TRBD1 (5 bases). Trimming took off 6 bases at V and 2 bases at J, with 11 bases between the two ends. CDR3 length: 14 residues. Looked up from germline, CDR1 is LGHDT and CDR2 is YNNKEL (reference sequence). The CDR3 DNA reads as TGTGCCAGCAGTAGGAGGGGAGGCAATCAGCCCCAGCATTTT. It encodes CASSRRGGNQPQHF.

The rearrangement joins TRBV5-6 to TRBJ2-1; 9 positions match TRBD2. The CDR3 spans 18 residues. With V trimmed by 0 bases and J by 1 base, 8 bases remained unmatched. Germline V lookup: CDR1 SGHDT, CDR2 YYEEEE. The CDR3 loop is CASSLELGGLASYNEQFF. CDR3 DNA: TGTGCCAGCAGCTTGGAGCTCGGGGGACTAGCTTCCTACAATGAGCAGTTCTTC.

This clone was seen just once. The chain joins TRBV11-2 to TRBJ2-7, with a possible D match to TRBD1 (6 bases). The CDR3 contains 12 residues. V lost 5 bases to trimming and J lost 7 bases, with 12 bases between them. The germline gives CDR1 SGHAT, CDR2 FQNNGV. The CDR3 loop is CASSPGTPEQYF. DNA of the CDR3: TGTGCCAGCAGCCCAGGGACACCTGAGCAGTACTTC.

Only a few counts were recorded for this clone. V is TRBV10-3 and J is TRBJ1-6; maybe TRBD1 (6 bases). Germline CDR1 ENHRY, CDR2 SYGVKD. V dropped 0 bases and J dropped 5 bases, with 14 bases sitting between them. The CDR3 runs 17 residues. The CDR3 DNA reads as TGTGCCATCAGTGAGTCGGGCTGGGGGCGGCATAATTCACCCCTCCACTTT. This sequence encodes CAISESGWGRHNSPLHF.

Only a few counts were recorded for this clone. The chain employs TRBV20-1 and TRBJ2-1; D unresolved. V gave up 5 bases and J gave up 7 bases, with 9 bases separating them. Germline V CDR1 and CDR2: DFQATT, SNEGSKA (reference sequence). The CDR3 spans 11 residues. The CDR3 is CSALLRNEQFF. The CDR3 DNA follows: TGCAGTGCTCTTTTGCGTAATGAGCAGTTCTTC.

Details on this clone: Other DNA sequences of this sample code for an identical CDR3. The chain recombines TRBV19 with TRBJ1-4; TRBD1 matches 9 bases. The CDR3 contains 14 residues. CDR1 and CDR2 from the germline V gene are LNHDA and SQIVND (reference sequence). J was trimmed by 5 bases and V by 5 bases; bases with no gene match: 3. CDR3 sequence: CASSPQGANEKLFF. CDR3 coding DNA: TGTGCCAGTAGTCCACAGGGGGCGAATGAAAAACTGTTTTTT.

The chain carries TRBV9 and TRBJ2-3, with TRBD2 matching over 7 bases. V trimming: 4 bases; J trimming: 3 bases; junction bases outside the gene matches: 5. CDR3 length: 14 residues. Germline lookup yields CDR1 SGDLS and CDR2 YYNGEE. Here the CDR3 DNA reads TGTGCCAGCAGCCCTGGACTAGATACAGATACGCAGTATTTT. Its translation is CASSPGLDTDTQYF.

The chain employs TRBV7-6 and TRBJ2-3; a possible D gene is TRBD2 (6 bases). Germline V lookup: CDR1 SGHVS, CDR2 FNYEAQ. Trimming removed 6 bases at V and 0 bases at J, with 13 bases between. This CDR3 spans 15 amino acids. This CDR3 reads CASRQEGTSTDTQYF. The CDR3 DNA follows: TGTGCCAGCAGGCAAGAAGGGACTAGCACAGATACGCAGTATTTT.

Only a few counts were recorded for this clone. The rearrangement uses TRBV6-5 and TRBJ2-7; tentatively, D is TRBD2 (6 bases). V shed 7 bases and J shed 2 bases, with 18 bases lying between them. The germline V gene encodes CDR1 MNHEY and CDR2 SVGAGI. This CDR3 has 15 residues. The CDR3 protein is CASKDSGVWAYEQYF. As DNA, the CDR3 is TGTGCCAGCAAAGATTCGGGGGTTTGGGCCTACGAGCAGTACTTC.

The chain couples TRBV29-1 to TRBJ2-7; D perhaps matches TRBD1 (5 bases). Trimming removed 2 bases at V and 0 bases at J, with 17 bases between. Germline assignment: CDR1 SQVTM and CDR2 ANQGSEA. CDR3 size: 16 residues. The CDR3 DNA reads TGCAGCGTTGAATCGGATCCGATTCAGGGCTCCTACGAGCAGTACTTC. As protein: CSVESDPIQGSYEQYF.

The genes are TRBV4-1 and TRBJ2-3; 7 bases are a match to TRBD2. CDR3 length: 16 amino acids. Germline V lookup: CDR1 MGHRA, CDR2 YSYEKL. Trimming cost V 1 base and J 2 bases; bases outside gene matches: 6. The CDR3 DNA reads as TGCGCCAGCAGCCAAGGCCCTAGCGGATACACAGATACGCAGTATTTT. Amino acid sequence: CASSQGPSGYTDTQYF.

V and J are TRBV18 and TRBJ1-5, with D possibly matching TRBD1 (5 bases). In germline, CDR1 is KGHSH, CDR2 LQKENI. The germline V and J ends were trimmed by 3 bases and 7 bases, with 10 bases remaining between them. CDR3 length: 13 amino acids. The CDR3: CASSPRESQPQHF. The CDR3 nucleotides read TGTGCCAGCTCACCCAGGGAATCACAGCCCCAGCATTTT.

This chain uses TRBV7-9 with TRBJ2-7, with 7 bases fitting TRBD2. The trim removed 1 base at V and 5 bases at J, leaving 2 bases unmatched. CDR1 is SEHNR and CDR2 is FQNEAQ in the germline V gene (reference sequence). The CDR3 is 13 residues long. The CDR3 DNA reads TGTGCCAGCAGCTTAGATGGGGGGGACGAGCAGTACTTC. Translating gives CASSLDGGDEQYF.

The rearrangement links TRBV19 to TRBJ2-7, with 7 bases lining up with TRBD1. Unmatched junction bases numbered 6, after V lost 10 bases and J lost 0 bases. CDR1 and CDR2 from the germline V gene are LNHDA and SQIVND (reference sequence). This CDR3 has 13 amino acids. The CDR3 nucleotides read TGTGCCACTCGCGACAGGGCCTCCTACGAGCAGTACTTC. The encoded protein is CATRDRASYEQYF.

This clone was seen once. The rearrangement links TRBV6-1 to TRBJ2-7; 12 nucleotides agree with TRBD1. Germline V gene data show CDR1 as MNHNS and CDR2 as SASEGT. With V trimmed by 2 bases and J by 7 bases, 9 bases remained unmatched. There are 16 residues in the CDR3. CDR3: CASSEPPGQGAGEQYF. CDR3 nucleotides: TGTGCCAGCAGTGAACCCCCGGGACAGGGGGCGGGGGAGCAGTACTTC.

The chain uses TRBV5-1 and TRBJ2-2; possibly TRBD1 for D (5 bases). V lost 3 bases and J 6 bases, leaving 12 bases between the germline ends. CDR1 SGHRS and CDR2 YFSETQ come from the germline V gene. There are 14 residues in the CDR3. The CDR3 here is CASSSAGWAGELFF. In DNA form, the CDR3 reads TGCGCCAGCAGCTCAGCAGGGTGGGCCGGGGAGCTGTTTTTT.

The chain joins TRBV7-2 to TRBJ2-3; no clear D gene. The CDR3 sequence is 12 residues long. In germline, CDR1 is SGHTA, CDR2 FQGNSA. Trimming shortened V by 1 base and J by 5 bases, and 4 bases separated the two germline ends. The CDR3 bases are TGTGCCAGCAGCTTAGTAGAAGATACGCAGTATTTT. It translates to CASSLVEDTQYF.

V and J are TRBV6-2 or TRBV6-3 and TRBJ1-5, with unresolved D. Trimming cost V 6 bases and J 9 bases, with 18 bases left between them. Germline loops: CDR1 MNHEY, CDR2 SVGEGT. The CDR3 covers 14 residues. The CDR3 loop is CASSPGRRRGPQHF. The CDR3 nucleotides are TGTGCCAGCAGCCCGGGGAGGAGGAGAGGGCCCCAGCATTTT.

The genes are TRBV7-2 and TRBJ1-2; maybe TRBD1 (6 bases). The germline gives CDR1 SGHTA, CDR2 FQGNSA. This CDR3 region has 15 residues. V shed 1 base and J shed 8 bases, with 17 bases lying between them. The CDR3 loop reads CASSLGQVLVIGYTF. The CDR3 nucleotides are TGTGCCAGCAGCTTAGGACAGGTTCTAGTCATCGGCTACACCTTC.

This clone was counted a single time. The CDR3 nucleotides are TGTGCCTGCGAGGGTTGGGATGAGCAGTTCTTC. Its translation: CACEGWDEQFF. This chain joins TRBV7-9 and TRBJ2-1, with a weak D call TRBD2 (5 bases). This CDR3 comprises 11 residues. Germline-derived CDR1 and CDR2 are SEHNR and FQNEAQ (reference sequence). Trimming took off 11 bases at V and 8 bases at J, with 13 bases between the two ends.